Listed here are 9 T cell receptor beta chains from one sample, sequenced in a study of T cells after posttransplantation cyclophosphamide. The protocol was immunoSEQ multiplex PCR, while the TCRdb copy is restricted to in-frame clones and leaves out a portion. Observed in the sample are over 6,500 clones, none of them singletons. Cyclophosphamide on days +3 and +4 followed busulfan-fludarabine conditioning and a marrow graft. Sequenced material: PBMCs, taken after allogeneic stem cell transplant with posttransplant cyclophosphamide. The receptors were gathered from a male patient aged 50 to 59 who received an allogeneic stem cell transplant from an unrelated donor, was CMV-positive, and had acute GVHD only. Some T cells may possibly be graft donor cells.

In its sample, this clone was seen many times. CDR3 sequence (DNA): TGTGCCAGCAGCGTAGGGACTAGGGGTAATGAGCAGTTCTTC. Translation: CASSVGTRGNEQFF. The chain carries TRBV9 and TRBJ2-1, with 7 bases fitting TRBD2. The V and J ends lost 0 bases and 7 bases, in that order; junction bases with no gene match: 4. Germline values: CDR1 SGDLS, CDR2 YYNGEE. The CDR3 runs to 14 residues. Variable domain in full (rest from reference TRBV9 and TRBJ2-1): DSGVTQTPKHLITATGQRVTLRCSPRSGDLSVYWYQQSLDQGLQFLIQYYNGEERAKGNILERFSAQQFPDLHSELNLSSLELGDSALYFCASSVGTRGNEQFFGPGTRLTVL.

This clone has a count of ten or more. The gene calls are TRBV28 and TRBJ1-2; TRBD1 might be the D (5 bases). Germline loops: CDR1 MDHEN, CDR2 SYDVKM. The CDR3 runs to 11 residues. Trimming pared 3 bases from V and 6 bases from J, leaving 5 bases between. The CDR3 loop is CASSFRDGYTF. CDR3 DNA sequence: TGTGCCAGCAGTTTCAGGGATGGCTACACCTTC.

Many counts were recorded for this clone. Other DNA sequences within the sample encode an identical CDR3. The chain recombines TRBV10-3 with TRBJ1-1, with D perhaps matching TRBD1 (5 bases). V lost 9 bases and J 1 base, leaving 12 bases between the germline ends. The V gene's germline CDR1 is ENHRY and CDR2 SYGVKD. CDR3 size: 13 residues. The CDR3 bases are TGTGCCATTTCACGAGACAGGAACACTGAAGCTTTCTTT. As protein: CAISRDRNTEAFF.

This clone was seen at least ten times. The chain has TRBV7-2 and TRBJ2-1; D unclear. The CDR3 length is 15 residues. CDR1 is SGHTA and CDR2 is FQGNSA in the germline V gene. V lost 5 bases and J 1 base, leaving 12 bases between the germline ends. In DNA form, the CDR3 reads TGTGCCAGCAGCCCCGATAGTAGTTCCTACAATGAGCAGTTCTTC. Amino acids: CASSPDSSSYNEQFF.

This clone was found a few times. The chain combines TRBV5-1 with TRBJ2-1, with TRBD2 matching 9 bases. The CDR3 spans 15 residues. Germline CDR1 is SGHRS and CDR2 is YFSETQ. The trim removed 0 bases at V and 7 bases at J, leaving 5 bases unmatched. CDR3 region: CASSLVAGALNEQFF. In DNA form, the CDR3 reads TGCGCCAGCAGCTTGGTAGCGGGAGCTTTGAATGAGCAGTTCTTC.

This clone appeared many times. This chain connects TRBV4-2 to TRBJ1-2, with TRBD1 identical over 8 bases. Germline CDR1 LGHNA, CDR2 YNFKEQ. The J segment lost 5 bases and the V segment lost 4 bases, leaving 15 bases of the junction unmatched. The CDR3 spans 17 residues. CDR3 region: CASSPNRLDREGYGYTF. In DNA form, the CDR3 reads TGTGCCAGCAGCCCAAACCGCCTGGACAGGGAAGGGTATGGCTACACCTTC.

This clone was seen ten or more times. The chain carries TRBV5-1 and TRBJ2-2; D perhaps matches TRBD2 (5 bases). The CDR3 extends over 13 amino acids. Per germline, CDR1 SGHRS and CDR2 YFSETQ. Deletions cut 3 bases from V and 5 bases from J, with 8 bases between. This chain's CDR3 is CASSYSGTGELFF. In DNA, the CDR3 is TGCGCCAGCAGCTACTCGGGGACCGGGGAGCTGTTTTTT.

The table lists this clone with many counts. The chain uses TRBV4-2 and TRBJ1-2; 11 nucleotides line up with TRBD1. J gave up 5 bases and V 0 bases, and 8 bases lay outside the gene matches. CDR3 size: 17 residues. Per germline, CDR1 LGHNA and CDR2 YNFKEQ. The CDR3: CASSQDTVRDRGYGYTF. CDR3 coding DNA: TGTGCCAGCAGCCAAGATACGGTCCGGGACAGGGGGTATGGCTACACCTTC.

This clone has ten or more counts. V usage is TRBV2 and J usage is TRBJ1-6; no firm D call. CDR3 length: 12 residues. Trimming left V 8 bases short and J 8 bases short, with 10 bases between. Germline V gene lookup returns CDR1 SNHLY and CDR2 FYNNEI. This chain's CDR3 is CASLRYHSPLHF. The CDR3 nucleotides read TGTGCCAGCCTTCGGTACCATTCACCCCTCCACTTT.